This TCR beta chain is drawn from a study of T cell responses to AZD1222 COVID-19 vaccine (dated by TCRdb to about 2021). With regard to the full study: A total of about 250 trial participants underwent TCR sequencing, of whom nearly 210 had received two doses of AZD1222 and approximately 25 had received two doses of the MenACWY control vaccine. Trial participants were enrolled by age into 18-55, 56-69 and 70-plus year subgroups, with roughly 150, 30 and 60 TCR-sequenced participants respectively. Overall results and qualifications from the work: Conclusions about previously exposed vaccinees are limited because only six or seven AZD1222 recipients were SARS-CoV-2 seropositive at baseline. After two AZD1222 doses, spike-specific TCR breadth and depth were significantly higher than at day 0 and than in MenACWY recipients. Participants were mostly white British and included more females than males, and it was suggested by the authors that clonal diversity may have been underestimated. Because no day 14 peak-response samples were available, repertoires were characterized only after the peak T cell response. CD4 TCRs associated with the vaccine covered the entire spike protein, and the dominant responses were in regions 160-218 and 743-854. Epitopes outside the regions mutated in the B.1.351 and B.1.1.7 variants were reportedly recognized by nearly half of the unique spike-specific TCRs. The 56-69-year group was small, and its depth increase did not reach significance, likely because of low power.

The CDR3 regions of human TCRbeta chains were analyzed by immunosequencing. Under the source paper's analysis protocol: TCRs in the repertoires were matched against a reference library of SARS-CoV-2-specific TCRs that had been generated with the MIRA antigen-specificity platform. Breadth was defined as the fraction of unique TCRs that were SARS-CoV-2-associated. Depth was defined as the fraction of total T cells that were SARS-CoV-2-associated. Using the MIRA data, each spike-specific TCR was assigned both to the spike region to which the TCR was reactive and to a CD4 or CD8 class. Log10-transformed breadth and depth values were compared by one-way ANOVA with Sidak's multiple comparisons tests. This immuneACCESS table, as held by TCRdb, lists in-frame sequences with V and J called but not all clones. Of the missing ones, under half trace to an unresolved V gene in checked studies; the others have no known cause. That table gives V, J and clone size, and the DNA gave D and trimming. The sample yields about 110,000 clones; around nine tenths were counted once. Approximately 3.1% of the sample is taken by the ten largest.

Turning to this clone: There is no known antigen for this receptor. No much larger clone is present one base from it, and per-base qualities are unavailable.

The germline V gene specifies SGDLS as CDR1 and YYNGEE as CDR2. The trim is 2 bases for V and 6 bases for J, with a gap of 15 bases between the germline ends. Spanning cysteine to phenylalanine, the CDR3 consists of 15 amino acids. CDR3 DNA only is kept here, 45 bases in frame from base 1. The time point label corresponds to: baseline before first vaccination. The treatment or condition label, as the study defines it: meningococcal conjugate vaccine given as trial control. The vaccinee samples were drawn from two UK trials, COV001 and COV002, one of which was a single-blind randomized controlled phase 2/3 trial testing AZD1222 (ChAdOx1 nCoV-19) in healthy adults. For TCRbeta chain sequencing, PBMC samples were collected from trial participants at day 0 and at day 28 after the second dose.

The chain is encoded by TRBV9 joined to TRBJ1-5; TRBD1 could be the D gene, as 5 bases match. The receptor comes from an adult in good health. This specimen consisted of peripheral blood, obtained on day 0 of MenACWY control vaccination. The CDR3 protein: CASSVTGGNGQPQHF. The sequenced DNA is TGTGCCAGCAGCGTTACGGGGGGAAACGGTCAGCCCCAGCATTTT.